This T cell receptor beta chain was profiled in a study of T cell responses to AZD1222 COVID-19 vaccine. The overall study: Second-dose intervals near 4 or 12 weeks were combined.

CDR1 and CDR2 from the germline V gene are MGHRA and YSYEKL. There are 15 residues in the CDR3. V lost 4 bases and J lost 4; bases outside the gene matches: 7. Produced via immunoSEQ multiplex PCR; TCRdb's table is partial and in-frame only. The profile shows 140,000 to 150,000 clones, roughly 92% of them singletons. Sequencing was performed on peripheral blood, taken on day 0 of AZD1222 vaccination. The chain employs TRBV4-1 and TRBJ1-2, with 9 bases that match TRBD1. The sequence was obtained from an adult in good health. The CDR3 loop is CASSLRQGVIYGYTF. The CDR3 nucleotides are TGCGCCAGCAGCCTGAGACAGGGGGTCATCTATGGCTACACCTTC.